This T cell receptor (beta chain) was recovered during a study of radiotherapy plus CTLA-4 blockade in lung cancer. Study observations and caveats: The best predictor of response was reported to be early blood T cell clone dynamics, with interferon-beta. After radiotherapy and ipilimumab, tumor-derived clones expanded in peripheral blood.

The study treated chemo-refractory metastatic non-small-cell lung cancer patients with focal radiation plus ipilimumab CTLA-4 blockade. As to this clone: Its specificity is unknown.

The table came from immunoSEQ multiplex PCR; TCRdb's copy has only in-frame clones and leaves some out. The sample yields about 95,000 clones, roughly four fifths seen once. With 5 bases removed from V and 6 bases from J, the gap between germline ends came to 13 bases. CDR1 SGHTA and CDR2 FQGTGA come from the germline V gene. The CDR3 spans 13 residues. The chain combines TRBV7-3 with TRBJ1-1; D is possibly TRBD1 (6 bases). The clonotype comes from a human donor with non-small cell lung cancer who had stable disease on radiotherapy plus ipilimumab. Material: peripheral blood, obtained from a patient treated with radiotherapy plus ipilimumab. CDR3 in DNA: TGTGCCAGCAGCATAGTAGGGGGTTCTGAAGCTTTCTTT. Amino acids: CASSIVGGSEAFF.